This TCR beta chain was profiled in a study of response to subunit inactivated influenza vaccine. The CDR3 spans 17 residues. The germline gives CDR1 SGHAT, CDR2 FQNNGV. The V and J ends lost 5 bases and 0 bases, in that order; junction bases with no gene match: 8. As concerns this clonotype: Its antigen is still unknown.

Whole-study findings and limits: Authors suggested seasonal influenza vaccinations each recruit few new T cells.

TCRdb ran MiXCR on the RT-PCR reads and lists one entry per CDR3 protein. This sample yields hundreds of thousands of distinct CDR3 sequences, of which 10% to 15% are seen a single time; approximately 8.4% belongs to the top ten. This sequence was found in a man between 45 and 60 years old who received an inactivated influenza vaccine. The chain is built from TRBV11-2 and TRBJ2-7, with 12 positions matching TRBD2. Source: non-naive T cells sorted from PBMCs, taken 14 to 15 days before vaccination. The CDR3 is CASSIPLAGGPSYEQYF. CDR3 coding DNA: TGTGCCAGCAGCATACCCCTAGCGGGGGGGCCCTCCTACGAGCAGTACTTC.